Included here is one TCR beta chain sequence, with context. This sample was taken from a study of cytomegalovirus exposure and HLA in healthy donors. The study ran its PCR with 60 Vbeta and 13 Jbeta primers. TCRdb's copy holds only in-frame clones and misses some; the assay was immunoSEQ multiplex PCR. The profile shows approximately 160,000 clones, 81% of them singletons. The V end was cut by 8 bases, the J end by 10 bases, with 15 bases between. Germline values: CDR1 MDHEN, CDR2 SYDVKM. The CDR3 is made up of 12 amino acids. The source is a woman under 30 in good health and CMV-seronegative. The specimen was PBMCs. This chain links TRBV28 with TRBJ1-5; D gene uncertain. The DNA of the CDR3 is TGTGCCAGCCGACAACAGCTGTCTCCCCAGCATTTT. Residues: CASRQQLSPQHF.